The source of this TCR beta chain is a study of cytomegalovirus exposure and HLA in healthy donors (dated by TCRdb to the late 2010s). Regarding the complete study: In an earlier analysis of some 610 of the donors, roughly 300 Gb of sequence data and 117 million unique TCR beta sequences from 180 million or so T cells were reported. The genetic ancestry cluster associated with self-reported Caucasian donors included about 84% of the approximately 430 genotyped donors. To study patterns of TCR occurrence, a later analysis re-analyzed previously published TCR beta repertoires from 666 donors and added high-resolution HLA genotyping. Besides the first cohort of under 700 subjects, a separate validation cohort made up of roughly 120 different subjects was used. Rather than drawing on any new phenotypic data, the later analysis identified candidate immune exposures from TCR beta sequences and the way those sequences occurred across donors. The study aimed to test whether signatures of past pathogen exposure could be identified by cataloging public T cell receptors. Both class I and class II loci were covered by HLA typing, at four-digit resolution. The T cell repertoires of around 730 subjects were profiled by immunosequencing and related to cytomegalovirus serostatus. Typing coverage varied by locus: roughly 629-640 donors for A, B, C, DRB1 and DQB1; around 560 for DQA1; 606 for DPA1; under 490 for DPB1. A few DR-DQ haplotypes were treated as single units for association and clustering because of strong linkage in the cohort. To predict cytomegalovirus infection status, the study combined high-throughput TCR immunosequencing, statistical association of individual TCRs with disease status, and machine learning. Among some 400 genotyped donors of the cohort, an average of 235,054 unique TCR beta nucleotide sequences were sequenced per donor, approximately 20% of them non-productive. In a later genetic analysis, genome-wide SNP genotypes for about 55% of the roughly 700 donors were used, and that subset was treated as a discovery cohort. Every discovery cohort repertoire had been produced on one sequencing platform. Donor age, sex, ethnicity and CMV serostatus were compiled together with the repertoire data. Approximately 330 gigabases of sequencing data and approximately 91 million unique TCR sequences made up an early release that covered nearly 650 HLA-typed donors. To decide whether each TCR beta V gene segment behaved as functional or pseudogenic, an earlier analysis of approximately 590 of the donors relied on high-throughput TCR beta sequencing. Overall study results and their limits: Assigning TCR associations to individual alleles was difficult when HLA alleles, especially DR and DQ, strongly co-occurred. The 87-base-pair reads could not distinguish some IMGT-functional V segments, including TRBV6-2 and TRBV6-3, so those segments were excluded. Compared with equally common non-associated chains, HLA-associated TCR beta chains in a later analysis were more clonally expanded and had lower generation probabilities. In both the original and validation cohorts, the classifier was reported to diagnose cytomegalovirus status with high specificity and sensitivity. Specific HLA alleles were associated with 15,000 to 20,000 TCR beta sequences at a false discovery rate of 0.05 in a later analysis. Because counts were too low, 15 to 20 rarely observed V segments, including chromosome 9 orphons, were excluded from the earlier analysis of fewer than 650 of the donors. Because HLA typing was missing for some donors at each locus, association tests included only the typed subset. V-gene and J-gene trimming of TCR beta chains was associated with a missense DCLRE1C variant in a later genetic analysis, and the association was replicated in an independent cohort. Several of the top co-occurrence clusters appeared to be linked to parvovirus B19, influenza, CMV and Epstein-Barr virus, according to a later analysis. An earlier analysis of some 590 of the donors showed that most TCR beta V segments appeared in productive rearrangements either about 90% or about 30% of the time, which broadly matched IMGT annotations. In a later analysis, TCR association rates were found to vary across HLA loci, with the most associated TCRs seen for DRB1 alleles and the fewest for HLA-C alleles. Across donors, most TCR sequences were observed very rarely, whereas some public TCRs were present in many individuals. It was suggested by the authors that the approach could potentially be generalized to other disease states and immunological phenotypes. In a later analysis, most CMV-associated TCR beta chains were found to appear HLA-restricted, with HLA associations seemingly driven largely by CMV exposure. The study listed 150 to 200 TCR beta chains as associated with cytomegalovirus. The cohort was sequenced for TCR beta chains only, and without alpha or paired-chain data the features that could be detected were limited. The presence/absence analyses assumed that sequencing depth was roughly uniform across donors, and that assumption may not be true. A later genetic analysis reported fewer N-insertions in productive TCRs among donors in an Asian-associated ancestry cluster than the approximately 700-donor mean. Immune exposure information for the cohort was limited to CMV serostatus. A further reported finding was that TCR beta sequences accurately predicted the HLA-A and HLA-B alleles for most subjects in the first cohort. A cluster of highly shared sequence variants was judged likely to be a technical artifact of the sequencing pipeline. In vitro tests confirmed that a few of the cytomegalovirus-associated TCR beta chains recognize cytomegalovirus antigens. Linkage disequilibrium might explain the correlated functional status among segregating V segments, but an unknown experimental factor could not be excluded.

The library was prepared using the immunoSEQ multiplex PCR assay. For the multiplex PCR, a mixture combining 60 forward primers for TCR Vbeta segments and 13 reverse primers for TCR Jbeta segments was used. The CDR3 region of rearranged TCR beta genes was amplified from genomic DNA with a multiplex PCR assay. Amplified TCR beta libraries were sequenced as 87-base-pair reads on the Illumina HiSeq System. On the study's bioinformatics: A later analysis tallied roughly 78 million unique TCR beta chains across the 666 repertoires, and around 12 million of those chains were shared by two or more donors. A nearest-neighbor algorithm error-corrected the raw reads and collapsed the reads into unique sequences, merging closely related sequences to remove PCR and sequencing errors. V, D and J gene segments were assigned by aligning CDR3 sequences to IMGT reference sequences. For a sequence to be retained, at least a six-nucleotide match to both a V gene segment and a J gene segment was required. A rearrangement was called productive if the CDR3 had no stop codons and remained in frame with V and J, and every other rearrangement was called non-productive. Following IMGT convention, CDR3 was defined as the stretch from the second conserved V-encoded cysteine up to the conserved J-encoded phenylalanine. In an earlier analysis of some 550 of the donors, sequences lacking an unambiguous match to a single V gene segment were excluded. An earlier analysis of approximately 590 of the donors called V segments functional above 56.7% productive rearrangements and segregating when the between-donor standard deviation exceeded 5%. A statistical classification framework was built to diagnose cytomegalovirus status from the catalog of TCR beta chain sequences. In a later analysis, TCR nucleotide sequences were compared against IMGT/GENE-DB human TR gene sequences so that V and J genes could be assigned. In a later analysis, CDR3 sequences and most-parsimonious VDJ recombination scenarios were assigned using the TCRdist pipeline. In a later analysis, every TCR beta chain was defined by the combination of its CDR3 amino acid sequence and its V-gene family, and reads without a unique V-gene family were dropped. A later analysis removed 592 highly shared, low-generation-probability nucleotide sequences to deal with suspected cross-contamination and a sequencing artifact. In a later analysis, a clonal expansion index for each public chain was calculated from normalized within-repertoire ranks of inferred template counts. In a later analysis, generation probabilities were computed using a VDJ recombination model fitted to out-of-frame rearrangements, and the results were checked against IGoR. Hypergeometric tests were used in a later analysis to score TCR-TCR, TCR-HLA and TCR-CMV co-occurrence, with a repertoire-size bias correction applied to the TCR pairs. In a later analysis, false discovery rates were estimated by permuting HLA or CMV assignments 20 times. In a later analysis, co-occurring TCRs were grouped with DBSCAN, and TCRdist sequence similarity was added when clustering was performed within HLA-allele-positive subsets. For co-occurrence clustering, repertoires with fewer than 30,000 or more than 120,000 public chains were excluded, along with five repertoires with anomalous nucleotide sharing. TCRdb obtained this table from immuneACCESS and retained in-frame rearrangements with V and J assigned. These tables miss some clones; where compared with another copy, unresolved V genes account for less than half of the shortfall, and the remainder is unexplained. Clone size and V and J calls were adopted from that table, with D and trimming inferred from the DNA. The sample table contains approximately 150,000 clones; only one count was recorded for roughly 80% of them. The top ten hold 4% to 5.5% of the sample.

The cohort consisted of 600 to 750 healthy bone marrow donors. At the time of sampling, every cohort member was nominally healthy, though immune exposures that went unrecorded were likely present. The donor tested CMV seronegative, placing the donor among the 300 to 400 seronegative members of the cohort. A peripheral blood sample was provided by each donor, and peripheral blood mononuclear cells were used for TCR beta sequencing. The Qiagen DNeasy Blood Extraction Kit was used to extract genomic DNA from the blood cell samples. This clone occurred a few times. The clone's antigen remains unknown. No quality values exist for individual bases; no much larger clone is one base distant. From the cysteine through the phenylalanine, the CDR3 covers 13 amino acids. Only the CDR3 DNA is retained, 39 bases long and in frame from the first base. The germline ends are 10 bases apart after V is trimmed by 8 bases and J by 2 bases. CDR1 and CDR2 are drawn from the germline V gene: SGHVS, FQNEAQ.

Sequencing input: PBMCs. The sequence derives from a male donor in good health and CMV-seronegative. The rearranged segments are TRBV7-8 and TRBJ1-3, with no reliable assignment of the D segment. The CDR3 in this case is CASGVSPGNTIYF. The sequence in DNA is TGTGCCAGCGGAGTTTCCCCTGGAAACACCATATATTTT.